The 27 T cell receptor beta chains given below trace back to one sample, sequenced in a study of T cell responses to AZD1222 COVID-19 vaccine. Assay: immunoSEQ multiplex PCR; the TCRdb copy retains only in-frame clones and omits some. Among some 66,000 clones listed, roughly 87% were seen once. This specimen was peripheral blood, taken on day 0 of AZD1222 vaccination. Receptors were obtained from an adult in good health.

This clone has just one count. The chain has TRBV6-1 and TRBJ2-5; 12 bases align to TRBD2. Germline V gives CDR1 MNHNS, CDR2 SASEGT. This CDR3 contains 17 residues. After removal of 5 bases from V and 1 base from J, the junction contained 8 bases not matched to a gene. The CDR3 DNA reads as TGTGCCAGCAGTAAAGGGCTAGCGGGAGGGATCCAAGAGACCCAGTACTTC. Translated, it gives CASSKGLAGGIQETQYF.

The chain is built from TRBV27 and TRBJ1-5; D not certain. In germline, CDR1 is MNHEY, CDR2 SMNVEV (reference sequence). V was clipped by 2 bases and J by 10 bases, with 12 bases between them. CDR3 length: 13 amino acids. The CDR3: CASSLMDEYPQHF. CDR3 nucleotides: TGTGCCAGCAGTTTAATGGACGAGTATCCCCAGCATTTT.

The chain couples TRBV7-2 to TRBJ2-7; unclear D gene. CDR3 size: 11 residues. V was clipped by 3 bases and J by 5 bases, with 5 bases between them. Germline CDR1 reads SGHTA; CDR2 reads FQGNSA. CDR3 residues: CASSLAHEQYF. The CDR3 DNA is TGTGCCAGCAGCTTGGCCCACGAGCAGTACTTC.

CDR3 bases: TGCGCCAGCAGCAGTCAAGCGGGGGCCCTCACAGATACGCAGTATTTT. It yields the protein CASSSQAGALTDTQYF. This chain uses TRBV5-1 with TRBJ2-3, with TRBD2 identical over 8 bases. The CDR3 sequence is 16 residues long. V lost 4 bases and J lost 2; bases outside the gene matches: 9. Germline V gives CDR1 SGHRS, CDR2 YFSETQ.

This chain uses TRBV7-9 with TRBJ1-1; TRBD1 might be the D (6 bases). Per germline, CDR1 SEHNR and CDR2 FQNEAQ (reference sequence). The CDR3 contains 14 residues. Trimming cost V 3 bases and J 5 bases, with 13 bases left between them. CDR3 protein: CASSFRGLGTEAFF. As DNA, the CDR3 is TGTGCCAGCAGCTTCAGGGGCCTGGGGACTGAAGCTTTCTTT.

This clone appeared a few times. The genes are TRBV13 and TRBJ2-5, with unresolved D. The CDR3 contains 14 residues. The germline gives CDR1 PRHDT, CDR2 FYEKMQ (reference sequence). V was pared by 5 bases and J by 4 bases, with 14 bases between. The CDR3 DNA sequence: TGTGCCAGCAGCCCTGCCGGGTTTGGAGAGACCCAGTACTTC. Amino acid sequence: CASSPAGFGETQYF.

The V gene is TRBV5-4, the J gene TRBJ1-1; D ambiguous. V was shortened by 0 bases and J by 5 bases, with 11 bases between the two germline ends. CDR1 and CDR2 (germline): SGHNT, YYREEE (reference sequence). The CDR3 spans 14 residues. The CDR3 nucleotides are TGTGCCAGCAGCTTGGCCGTTGTGGGGACTGAAGCTTTCTTT. Translated, it gives CASSLAVVGTEAFF.

V usage is TRBV7-2 and J usage is TRBJ2-2; TRBD1 matches at 7 bases. Germline values: CDR1 SGHTA, CDR2 FQGNSA. The CDR3 consists of 15 residues. The trim removed 6 bases at V and 5 bases at J, leaving 9 bases unmatched. The CDR3 DNA follows: TGTGCCAGCAGATTAAACAGGGGTGGTACCGGGGAGCTGTTTTTT. It encodes CASRLNRGGTGELFF.

V is TRBV6-2 or TRBV6-3 and J is TRBJ2-4; tentative D call: TRBD2 (5 bases). The germline CDR1 and CDR2 sequences are MNHEY and SVGEGT. The CDR3 runs to 16 residues. V was trimmed by 2 bases and J by 0 bases, leaving 11 bases between them. The CDR3, as DNA: TGTGCCAGCAGTTACGTCTGGGGAGCAGCCAAAAACATTCAGTACTTC. Protein: CASSYVWGAAKNIQYF.

The chain employs TRBV27 and TRBJ1-5; the D is unclear. Germline assignment: CDR1 MNHEY and CDR2 SMNVEV (reference sequence). The CDR3 extends over 17 amino acids. Trimming left V 2 bases short and J 0 bases short, with 14 bases between. This CDR3 is CASSLTSNSYSNQPQHF. As DNA, the CDR3 is TGTGCCAGCAGTTTAACTTCTAATAGTTATAGCAATCAGCCCCAGCATTTT.

The CDR3 spells CASRLAGTANEKLFF. CDR3 sequence (DNA): TGCGCCAGCAGACTCGCCGGGACGGCCAATGAAAAACTGTTTTTT. V is TRBV4-1 and J is TRBJ1-4, with D possibly TRBD1 on 5 matching bases. CDR1 is MGHRA, CDR2 YSYEKL, per germline. V lost 6 bases, J lost 5 bases, and 16 bases lay in between. This CDR3 has 15 residues.

The genes are TRBV7-8 and TRBJ2-1; the match to TRBD2 covers 8 bases. The CDR3 loop spans 16 amino acids. V lost 3 bases, J lost 1 base, and 5 bases stayed unmatched. Germline V CDR1 and CDR2: SGHVS, FQNEAQ. CDR3 sequence reads: CASSLTGTRSYNEQFF. The CDR3 DNA is TGTGCCAGCAGCTTGACCGGGACTAGGTCCTACAATGAGCAGTTCTTC. The full variable domain, in which reference TRBV7-8 and TRBJ2-1 provide the parts outside the CDR3, is GAGVSQSPRYKVAKRGQDVALRCDPISGHVSLFWYQQALGQGPEFLTYFQNEAQLDKSGLPSDRFFAERPEGSVSTLKIQRTQQEDSAVYLCASSLTGTRSYNEQFFGPGTRLTVL.

The CDR3 DNA sequence: TGCGGCGCGAGGTTGGATAGCAATCAGCCCCAGCATTTT. The encoded protein is CGARLDSNQPQHF. The rearrangement joins TRBV5-1 to TRBJ1-5; no clear D. Germline V gene lookup returns CDR1 SGHRS and CDR2 YFSETQ. This CDR3 has 13 residues.

A word on this clone: Other nucleotide sequences from this sample produce the same CDR3. This sequence joins TRBV28 and TRBJ2-3; 8 bases line up with TRBD2. This CDR3 spans 16 amino acids. V shed 2 bases, J shed 3 bases, and the junction held 7 bases outside the gene matches. Germline loops: CDR1 MDHEN, CDR2 SYDVKM. The CDR3 bases are TGTGCCAGCAGTTTACCAGGCGGGAGGCGAACAGATACGCAGTATTTT. Translation: CASSLPGGRRTDTQYF. The full variable domain, in which reference TRBV28 and TRBJ2-3 provide the parts outside the CDR3, is DVKVTQSSRYLVKRTGEKVFLECVQDMDHENMFWYRQDPGLGLRLIYFSYDVKMKEKGDIPEGYSVSREKKERFSLILESASTNQTSMYLCASSLPGGRRTDTQYFGPGTRLTVL.

This rearrangement joins TRBV29-1 to TRBJ2-1, with D perhaps being TRBD1 or TRBD2 (5 bases each). The CDR3 loop spans 14 amino acids. Trimming took 3 bases from V and 10 from J, leaving 19 bases between them. Germline assignment: CDR1 SQVTM and CDR2 ANQGSEA. The CDR3 here is CSVDPSGTAIEQFF. The DNA for the CDR3 is TGCAGCGTTGACCCCTCCGGGACCGCCATCGAGCAGTTCTTC.

This chain uses TRBV4-1 with TRBJ2-2, with a possible D match to TRBD2 (6 bases). The CDR3 has 15 residues. V was pared by 4 bases and J by 4 bases, with 13 bases between. The V gene's germline CDR1 is MGHRA and CDR2 YSYEKL. This CDR3 is CASSPGGDFTGELFF. The CDR3 region has the DNA TGCGCCAGCAGCCCCGGGGGAGACTTCACCGGGGAGCTGTTTTTT.

This clone was detected only a few times. This chain links TRBV13 with TRBJ1-4; the D is unclear. The length of the CDR3 is 15 residues. Germline CDR1 and CDR2: PRHDT and FYEKMQ (reference sequence). The V end lost 0 bases, the J end lost 3 bases, and 8 bases lay between the germline ends. The CDR3 DNA is TGTGCCAGCAGCTTAGGGGGAGGAGCTAATGAAAAACTGTTTTTT. Residues: CASSLGGGANEKLFF.

V is TRBV7-9 and J is TRBJ1-5, with D uncertain. The CDR3 loop spans 14 amino acids. Germline loops: CDR1 SEHNR, CDR2 FQNEAQ (reference sequence). V was clipped by 5 bases and J by 3 bases, with 11 bases between them. This chain's CDR3 is CASSHGGINQPQHF. The CDR3 nucleotides read TGTGCCAGCAGCCACGGTGGAATCAATCAGCCCCAGCATTTT.

The CDR3, as DNA: TGTGCCAGCAGTAGGCGCTCTGGAAACACCATATATTTT. Amino acids: CASSRRSGNTIYF. This sequence joins TRBV11-3 and TRBJ1-3; no definite D call. The V and J ends lost 6 bases and 0 bases respectively, with 6 bases between them. The CDR3 is 13 residues long. Germline assignment: CDR1 SGHNT and CDR2 YENEEA. Full variable domain (remainder filled in from reference TRBV11-3 and TRBJ1-3): EAGVVQSPRYKIIEKKQPVAFWCNPISGHNTLYWYLQNLGQGPELLIRYENEEAVDDSQLPKDRFSAERLKGVDSTLKIQPAELGDSAVYLCASSRRSGNTIYFGEGSWLTVV.

The chain employs TRBV7-9 and TRBJ2-7; 12 nucleotides line up with TRBD2. Trimming took 5 bases from V and 4 from J; bases not matched to a gene: 6. Germline values: CDR1 SEHNR, CDR2 FQNEAQ (reference sequence). This CDR3 is 15 amino acids long. The CDR3 loop is CASSRRLAGAYEQYF. CDR3 nucleotides: TGTGCCAGCAGCCGACGACTAGCGGGAGCTTACGAGCAGTACTTC.

This chain links TRBV7-2 with TRBJ2-1; TRBD2 might be the D (5 bases). The CDR3 has 13 residues. Looked up from germline, CDR1 is SGHTA and CDR2 is FQGNSA. Trimming pared 1 base from V and 10 bases from J, leaving 11 bases between. As DNA, the CDR3 is TGTGCCAGCAGCTTAGGTCTAGCCGCCGAGCAGTTCTTC. Amino acid sequence: CASSLGLAAEQFF. Complete variable domain (other parts from reference TRBV7-2 and TRBJ2-1): GAGVSQSPSNKVTEKGKDVELRCDPISGHTALYWYRQSLGQGLEFLIYFQGNSAPDKSGLPSDRFSAERTGGSVSTLTIQRTQQEDSAVYLCASSLGLAAEQFFGPGTRLTVL.

The chain is built from TRBV6-5 and TRBJ1-5, with 7 bases identical to TRBD1. Germline lookup yields CDR1 MNHEY and CDR2 SVGAGI. This CDR3 comprises 13 residues. The V and J ends lost 6 bases and 5 bases, in that order; junction bases with no gene match: 4. This CDR3 is CASSATGDQPQHF. CDR3 nucleotides: TGTGCCAGCAGCGCTACAGGGGATCAGCCCCAGCATTTT.

The rearrangement links TRBV4-1 to TRBJ1-5; 8 bases line up with TRBD1. After removal of 1 base from V and 7 bases from J, the junction contained 9 bases not matched to a gene. CDR3 length equals 16 residues. In germline, CDR1 is MGHRA, CDR2 YSYEKL. The CDR3 loop reads CASSQAAGGHRQPQHF. The CDR3 coding sequence is TGCGCCAGCAGCCAAGCGGCAGGGGGCCATCGGCAGCCCCAGCATTTT.

This clone was detected only once. This chain connects TRBV27 to TRBJ1-2, with D uncertain. The germline CDR1 and CDR2 sequences are MNHEY and SMNVEV (reference sequence). The CDR3 length is 13 residues. Trimming stripped 7 bases from V and 8 bases from J, with 17 bases between. The CDR3, as DNA: TGTGCCAGCACCAATTCGGTAGCATGGGGCTACACCTTC. Translated: CASTNSVAWGYTF.

This chain joins TRBV12-5 and TRBJ1-5; the D gene is possibly TRBD1 (6 bases). Trimming removed 0 bases from V and 2 bases from J, with 11 bases in between. The CDR3 runs 16 residues. Per germline, CDR1 LGHNT and CDR2 FRNRAP. DNA for the CDR3: TGTGCTAGTGGTTTGGTACGGGGGCACGGCAATCAGCCCCAGCATTTT. Translation gives CASGLVRGHGNQPQHF.

The chain has TRBV11-3 and TRBJ2-3; D not resolved. From germline, CDR1 is SGHNT and CDR2 YENEEA. The CDR3 extends over 12 amino acids. V gave up 5 bases and J gave up 2 bases, with 5 bases separating them. Here the CDR3 DNA reads TGTGCCAGCAGCCCTGACACAGATACGCAGTATTTT. The encoded protein is CASSPDTDTQYF.

This chain joins TRBV5-4 and TRBJ1-4; TRBD1 matches 10 bases. From germline, CDR1 is SGHNT and CDR2 YYREEE (reference sequence). The CDR3 covers 15 residues. The junction had 3 bases not matched to a gene; V was cut back by 0 bases and J by 7 bases. In DNA, the CDR3 is TGTGCCAGCAGCTTGGGGGGACAGGGGAGTGAAAAACTGTTTTTT. Amino acid sequence: CASSLGGQGSEKLFF. Filled out from reference TRBV5-4 and TRBJ1-4, the complete variable domain reads ETGVTQSPTHLIKTRGQQVTLRCSSQSGHNTVSWYQQALGQGPQFIFQYYREEENGRGNFPPRFSGLQFPNYSSELNVNALELDDSALYLCASSLGGQGSEKLFFGSGTQLSVL.